The next 4 T cell receptor beta chains were all read from a single sample in a study of Graves' ophthalmopathy and Graves' hyperthyroidism. The study amplified TCR beta CDR3 regions using RNA transcripts. First-round RT-PCR employed HTBI primers, with a second-round multiplex PCR after it. Each CDR3 protein gets one entry after TCRdb re-called the multiplex PCR reads with MiXCR. This table has hundreds of thousands of distinct CDR3 sequences, about 20% appearing once. Sample: peripheral blood. All receptors come from a woman under 30 with stable Graves' hyperthyroidism. Some clones in this sample may be carry-over from other donors' samples.

The V gene is TRBV4-3, the J gene TRBJ2-7; no definite D call. This CDR3 contains 15 residues. Germline V lookup: CDR1 LGHNA, CDR2 YSLEER. The germline V and J ends were trimmed by 0 bases and 6 bases, with 15 bases remaining between them. The CDR3 DNA is TGCGCCAGCAGCCAAGATATAGTAACTGGTTTCGAGCAGTACTTC. It specifies CASSQDIVTGFEQYF.

This chain uses TRBV29-1 with TRBJ2-5; D remains ambiguous. This CDR3 is built from 13 residues. Trimming shortened V by 1 base and J by 5 bases, and 11 bases separated the two germline ends. CDR1 is SQVTM, CDR2 ANQGSEA, per germline. The CDR3: CSVEGGSRETQYF. The CDR3 DNA is TGCAGCGTTGAAGGGGGTAGTAGGGAGACCCAGTACTTC.

The genes are TRBV6-1 and TRBJ1-5; D may be TRBD1 (5 bases). This CDR3 contains 14 residues. Per the germline V gene, CDR1 is MNHNS and CDR2 is SASEGT. V lost 1 base and J lost 7, with 11 bases in between. This chain's CDR3 is CASSEGFGAQPQHF. In nucleotides, the CDR3 is TGTGCCAGCAGTGAAGGGTTTGGGGCCCAGCCCCAGCATTTT.

The chain links TRBV10-3 to TRBJ1-6; 9 bases are a match to TRBD1. Germline trimming cut 1 base from V and 9 bases from J; bases unmatched to any gene: 7. The CDR3 extends over 16 amino acids. Germline V gene data show CDR1 as ENHRY and CDR2 as SYGVKD. This CDR3 is CAISEFWDRESSPLHF. CDR3 sequence (DNA): TGTGCCATCAGTGAGTTCTGGGACAGGGAGAGTTCACCCCTCCACTTT.